This T cell receptor beta chain is from a study of shared clonotypes between healthy human individuals. Genomic DNA of each subset was evenly split across several immunoSEQ plates. Clones were sequenced by immunoSEQ multiplex PCR, and TCRdb holds only the in-frame ones, with some missing. The sample holds over a million clones; 95% to 97% are singletons and the top ten take over 1%. Germline values: CDR1 KGHSH, CDR2 LQKENI. The CDR3 contains 16 residues. V was trimmed by 3 bases and J by 0 bases, leaving 12 bases between them. The chain couples TRBV18 to TRBJ1-5; unclear D gene. The sequence came from a man aged 25-45 years in good health. The sample taken for sequencing was naive CD4+ T cells sorted from blood. Subset defined: CD45RA+ positively selected. CDR3 nucleotides: TGTGCCAGCTCACCGAGGACGGAGTATAGCAATCAGCCCCAGCATTTT. This encodes CASSPRTEYSNQPQHF.